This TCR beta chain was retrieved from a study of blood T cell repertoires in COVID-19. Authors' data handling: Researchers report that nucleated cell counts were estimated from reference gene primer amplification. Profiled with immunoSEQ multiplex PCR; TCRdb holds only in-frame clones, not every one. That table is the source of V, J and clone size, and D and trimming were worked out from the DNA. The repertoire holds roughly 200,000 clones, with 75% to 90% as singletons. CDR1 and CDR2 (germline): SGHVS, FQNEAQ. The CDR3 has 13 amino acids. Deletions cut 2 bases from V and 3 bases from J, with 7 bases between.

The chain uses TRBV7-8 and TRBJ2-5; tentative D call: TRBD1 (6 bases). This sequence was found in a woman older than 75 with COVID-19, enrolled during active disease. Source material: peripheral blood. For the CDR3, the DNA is TGTGCCAGCAGCTTAAACAGGGAAGAGACCCAGTACTTC. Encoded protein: CASSLNREETQYF. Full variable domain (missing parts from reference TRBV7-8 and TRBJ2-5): GAGVSQSPRYKVAKRGQDVALRCDPISGHVSLFWYQQALGQGPEFLTYFQNEAQLDKSGLPSDRFFAERPEGSVSTLKIQRTQQEDSAVYLCASSLNREETQYFGPGTRLLVL.